A selection of T cell receptor beta chains follows, all from one sample in a study of cytomegalovirus exposure and HLA in healthy donors. Using immunoSEQ multiplex PCR, the repertoire was profiled, and TCRdb retains in-frame clones only, with some absent. This repertoire shows some 88,000 clones, 55% to 75% found once; its top ten account for 16%. Sequencing was performed on PBMCs. These receptors originate from a woman aged 18-30 years in good health and CMV-seropositive. The CDR3 runs from the conserved cysteine through the conserved F or W. The order of the fields is J gene, V gene, D gene, clone size, CDR3 DNA, CDR3 protein. The D gene is left open where the match is weak. Size tells how often a clone was seen (once, few, many) or the class of an expanded clone, and some rows leave it out.

J: TRBJ2-1; V: TRBV5-8; D: TRBD1; size: few; DNA: TGTGCCAGCAGCTTGGATACCGGGACAGGGGGCAATGAGCAGTTCTTC; CDR3: CASSLDTGTGGNEQFF
J: TRBJ1-6; V: TRBV7-6; D: .; size: .; DNA: TGTGCCAGCAGCCACTTAAATTCACCCCTCCACTTT; CDR3: CASSHLNSPLHF
J: TRBJ1-1; V: TRBV19; D: .; size: .; DNA: TGTGCCAGTAACCAGGGTTTTAGTGAAGCTTTCTTT; CDR3: CASNQGFSEAFF
J: TRBJ1-2; V: TRBV4-2; D: .; size: .; DNA: TGTGCCAGCAGCCAAGAACTCCGGGACTATGGCTACACCTTC; CDR3: CASSQELRDYGYTF
J: TRBJ1-5; V: TRBV10-3; D: .; size: .; DNA: TGTGCCATCACCGAACAGCGGAATCAGCCCCAGCATTTT; CDR3: CAITEQRNQPQHF
J: TRBJ2-3; V: TRBV9; D: TRBD2; size: .; DNA: TGTGCCAGCAGCGTCATGGCGGGAGAGGTGGGAGATACGCAGTATTTT; CDR3: CASSVMAGEVGDTQYF
J: TRBJ2-1; V: TRBV11-1; D: .; size: .; DNA: TGTGCCAGCAGCTTAGGGGAACCTTGGAGGGGCAATGAGCAGTTCTTC; CDR3: CASSLGEPWRGNEQFF
J: TRBJ2-3; V: TRBV2; D: TRBD2; size: .; DNA: TGTGCCAGCAGTGAAGTCGGGGGGTCCTCTCCTCAGTATTTT; CDR3: CASSEVGGSSPQYF
J: TRBJ1-2; V: TRBV27; D: TRBD1; size: .; DNA: TGTGCCAGCAGTTTATCGATAGGACAGGGAGGTGGCTACACCTTC; CDR3: CASSLSIGQGGGYTF
J: TRBJ2-1; V: TRBV5-6; D: .; size: .; DNA: TGTGCCAGCAGCTTCCCTACGTACAATGAGCAGTTCTTC; CDR3: CASSFPTYNEQFF
J: TRBJ1-2; V: TRBV28; D: .; size: .; DNA: TGTGCCAGCAGTTTACGAGGGATGGGCTATGGCTACACCTTC; CDR3: CASSLRGMGYGYTF
J: TRBJ2-7; V: TRBV11-1; D: .; size: few; DNA: TGTGCCAGCAGCCCGCGCCAGGGCAGAGTCTACGAGCAGTACTTC; CDR3: CASSPRQGRVYEQYF
J: TRBJ2-1; V: TRBV13; D: .; size: .; DNA: TGTGCCAGCAGCTTAGGTTCCTATAATGAGCAGTTCTTC; CDR3: CASSLGSYNEQFF
J: TRBJ1-2; V: TRBV21-1; D: .; size: .; DNA: TGTGCCAGCAGCAAAACAGGGGAAGATGGCTACACCTTC; CDR3: CASSKTGEDGYTF
J: TRBJ2-1; V: TRBV6-5; D: TRBD1; size: .; DNA: TGTGCCAGCAGCCTACGACAGGGCTACAATGAGCAGTTCTTC; CDR3: CASSLRQGYNEQFF
J: TRBJ1-2; V: TRBV11-1; D: .; size: .; DNA: TGTGCCAGCAGCTTAGGGCGGAGATATGGCTACACCTTC; CDR3: CASSLGRRYGYTF
J: TRBJ1-4; V: TRBV28; D: .; size: .; DNA: TGTGCCAGCAGCCCTCCCAGGGCCGGTGCTAATGAAAAACTGTTTTTT; CDR3: CASSPPRAGANEKLFF
J: TRBJ2-2; V: TRBV7-7; D: TRBD2; size: .; DNA: TGTGCCAGCAGCCGAACCGGACTAGCGGGGGGGACCGGGGAGCTGTTTTTT; CDR3: CASSRTGLAGGTGELFF
J: TRBJ1-3; V: TRBV19; D: TRBD1; size: .; DNA: TGTGCCAGTAGTATCGGGACAGCTGGAAACACCATATATTTT; CDR3: CASSIGTAGNTIYF
J: TRBJ2-1; V: TRBV6-5; D: .; size: .; DNA: TGTGCCAGCGGCGGGTCTTATACCAATGAGCAGTTCTTC; CDR3: CASGGSYTNEQFF
J: TRBJ2-7; V: TRBV28; D: TRBD1; size: .; DNA: TGTGCCAGCAGGCCAGGGGGCGTTGGCTACGAGCAGTACTTC; CDR3: CASRPGGVGYEQYF
J: TRBJ1-5; V: TRBV7-2; D: .; size: .; DNA: TGTGCCAGCACCATTCGAGCGGGTGACGATCAGCCCCAGCATTTT; CDR3: CASTIRAGDDQPQHF
J: TRBJ1-2; V: TRBV20-1; D: .; size: .; DNA: TGCAGTGCTTCAGGGGCCCACACCTTC; CDR3: CSASGAHTF
J: TRBJ1-2; V: TRBV7-6; D: TRBD1; size: .; DNA: TGTGCCAGCAGCTTACCGGGGACAGAGGATTATGGCTACACCTTC; CDR3: CASSLPGTEDYGYTF
J: TRBJ2-2; V: TRBV11-1; D: TRBD2; size: few; DNA: TGTGCCAGCAGCGCCCCGGGGGGGGACACCGGGGAGCTGTTTTTT; CDR3: CASSAPGGDTGELFF
J: TRBJ2-7; V: TRBV7-3; D: TRBD1; size: .; DNA: TGTGCCAGCAGCCCACAGCCGACAGGGGCTTTCTACGAGCAGTACTTC; CDR3: CASSPQPTGAFYEQYF
J: TRBJ2-3; V: TRBV30; D: TRBD1; size: .; DNA: TGTGCCTCCCAGTGGTGGGACAGGGAAGGGGGGGATACGCAGTATTTT; CDR3: CASQWWDREGGDTQYF
J: TRBJ2-7; V: TRBV19; D: .; size: .; DNA: TGTGCCAGGGCAGACAGCCGTCACCTCTACGAGCAGTACTTC; CDR3: CARADSRHLYEQYF
J: TRBJ2-7; V: TRBV10-3; D: TRBD1; size: once; DNA: TGTGCCATCAGGGACCAGACAGGGGAGCAGTACTTC; CDR3: CAIRDQTGEQYF
J: TRBJ1-1; V: TRBV7-9; D: TRBD1; size: .; DNA: TGTGCCAGCAGCCCCGGGACAGGGTTCACTGAAGCTTTCTTT; CDR3: CASSPGTGFTEAFF
J: TRBJ1-1; V: TRBV29-1; D: TRBD1; size: .; DNA: TGCAGCGTTGCGGGACAGGGGCTCCCTGAAGCTTTCTTT; CDR3: CSVAGQGLPEAFF
J: TRBJ2-1; V: TRBV6-5; D: .; size: .; DNA: TGTGCCAGCACCCAAGTCGGGTCCTACAATGAGCAGTTCTTC; CDR3: CASTQVGSYNEQFF
J: TRBJ2-7; V: TRBV7-2; D: .; size: .; DNA: TGTGCCAGCAGCTTCACGGGACACCTCTACGAGCAGTACTTC; CDR3: CASSFTGHLYEQYF
J: TRBJ1-5; V: TRBV19; D: TRBD1; size: .; DNA: TGTGCCAGTAGTATCGGCTCACAGGGGCAGCCCCAGCATTTT; CDR3: CASSIGSQGQPQHF
J: TRBJ2-3; V: TRBV5-1; D: .; size: .; DNA: TGCGCCAGCAGCTTGACAGGATCTAACACAGATACGCAGTATTTT; CDR3: CASSLTGSNTDTQYF
J: TRBJ1-2; V: TRBV4-2; D: TRBD1; size: .; DNA: TGTGCCAGCAGCCCGGGACAGGGTTCTAACTATGGCTACACCTTC; CDR3: CASSPGQGSNYGYTF
J: TRBJ1-6; V: TRBV19; D: TRBD1; size: .; DNA: TGTGCCAGTAGTATATTTTCGGGACAGTCCTATAATTCACCCCTCCACTTT; CDR3: CASSIFSGQSYNSPLHF
J: TRBJ2-7; V: TRBV5-4; D: TRBD1; size: few; DNA: TGTGCCAGCAGCCGAACCGGGACAGGGAGGTACGAGCAGTACTTC; CDR3: CASSRTGTGRYEQYF
J: TRBJ1-1; V: TRBV29-1; D: .; size: .; DNA: TGCAGCGTTGAGAAGGGGATGAACACTGAAGCTTTCTTT; CDR3: CSVEKGMNTEAFF
J: TRBJ1-2; V: TRBV27; D: TRBD1; size: .; DNA: TGTGCCAGCAGGAGGACAGGGGTAACTCAAGGCGGCTACACCTTC; CDR3: CASRRTGVTQGGYTF
J: TRBJ2-1; V: TRBV9; D: .; size: .; DNA: TGTGCCAGCAGCTCTCTAGTGGGGGAGGCGGGAAATGAGCAGTTCTTC; CDR3: CASSSLVGEAGNEQFF
J: TRBJ2-6; V: TRBV2; D: .; size: .; DNA: TGTGCCAGCAGTGAATATGGGGACACCTCTGGGGCCAACGTCCTGACTTTC; CDR3: CASSEYGDTSGANVLTF
J: TRBJ2-1; V: TRBV29-1; D: TRBD2; size: .; DNA: TGCAGCGTTGAAGGAGCGGGGGTAGGCAATGAGCAGTTCTTC; CDR3: CSVEGAGVGNEQFF
J: TRBJ2-3; V: TRBV6-5; D: TRBD2; size: .; DNA: TGTGCCAGCAGATGGGAGGGAGCAGATACGCAGTATTTT; CDR3: CASRWEGADTQYF
J: TRBJ2-7; V: TRBV2; D: TRBD2; size: .; DNA: TGTGCCAGCAACGGGAGGGGCCCCTACGAGCAGTACTTC; CDR3: CASNGRGPYEQYF
J: TRBJ2-7; V: TRBV19; D: .; size: .; DNA: TGTGCCAGTACCCCACGGGGGTCCTACGAGCAGTACTTC; CDR3: CASTPRGSYEQYF
J: TRBJ2-7; V: TRBV4-1; D: TRBD1; size: .; DNA: TGCGCCAGCAGCCACATCTTGGGACAGGGAACCTACGAGCAGTACTTC; CDR3: CASSHILGQGTYEQYF
J: TRBJ2-3; V: TRBV7-2; D: TRBD2; size: .; DNA: TGTGCCAGCAGCTTTGGGACTAGCCTTGATACGCAGTATTTT; CDR3: CASSFGTSLDTQYF
J: TRBJ2-1; V: TRBV11-2; D: TRBD2; size: .; DNA: TGTGCCAGCAGCTCTAGCGGGAGCCGCTACAATGAGCAGTTCTTC; CDR3: CASSSSGSRYNEQFF
J: TRBJ2-1; V: TRBV7-9; D: TRBD2; size: .; DNA: TGTGCCAGCAGCTTACTAGCGGGAACTTACAATGAGCAGTTCTTC; CDR3: CASSLLAGTYNEQFF
J: TRBJ2-3; V: TRBV7-9; D: .; size: .; DNA: TGTGCCAGCAGCCCCAACAGGCGAGATACGCAGTATTTT; CDR3: CASSPNRRDTQYF